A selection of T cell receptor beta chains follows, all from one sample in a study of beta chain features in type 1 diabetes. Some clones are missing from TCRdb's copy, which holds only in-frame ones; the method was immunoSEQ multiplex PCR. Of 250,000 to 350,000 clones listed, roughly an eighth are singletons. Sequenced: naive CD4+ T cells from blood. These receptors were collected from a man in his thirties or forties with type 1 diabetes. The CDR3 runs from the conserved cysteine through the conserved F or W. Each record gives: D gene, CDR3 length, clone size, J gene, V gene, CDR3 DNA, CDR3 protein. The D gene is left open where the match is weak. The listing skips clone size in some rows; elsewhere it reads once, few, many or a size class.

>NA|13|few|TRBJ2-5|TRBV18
TGTGCCAGCTCACCTGGACTCGAAGAGACCCAGTACTTC
CASSPGLEETQYF
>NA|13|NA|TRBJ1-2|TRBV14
TGTGCCAGCAGCCAAGGAAGTATGAGGGGCTACACCTTC
CASSQGSMRGYTF
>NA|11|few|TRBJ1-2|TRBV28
TGTGCCACCGGGACTAACTATGGCTACACCTTC
CATGTNYGYTF
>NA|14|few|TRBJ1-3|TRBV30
TGTGCCTGGAGTCCAACGTACACTGGAAACACCATATATTTT
CAWSPTYTGNTIYF
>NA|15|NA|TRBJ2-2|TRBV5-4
TGTGCCAGCAGCTTGCCCGCTACCGACACCGGGGAGCTGTTTTTT
CASSLPATDTGELFF
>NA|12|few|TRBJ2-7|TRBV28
TGTGCCAGCATGCTAGGTTCTTACGAGCAGTACTTC
CASMLGSYEQYF
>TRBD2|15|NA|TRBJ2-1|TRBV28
TGTGCCAGCAGTGGCGGGACTAGCGGGACCAATGAGCAGTTCTTC
CASSGGTSGTNEQFF
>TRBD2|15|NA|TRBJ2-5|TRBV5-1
TGCGCCAGCAGCCCGGGACTAGCGGGAGGAGAGACCCAGTACTTC
CASSPGLAGGETQYF
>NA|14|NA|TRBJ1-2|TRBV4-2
TGTGCCAGCAGCCAAGAGGAAAGGGGCACGAGCTACACCTTC
CASSQEERGTSYTF
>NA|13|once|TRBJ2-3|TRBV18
TGTGCCAGCTCACCCGGGGGCACAGATACGCAGTATTTT
CASSPGGTDTQYF
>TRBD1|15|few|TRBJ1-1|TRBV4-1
TGCGCCAGCTTCTCGATGGGACAGAAGAACACTGAAGCTTTCTTT
CASFSMGQKNTEAFF
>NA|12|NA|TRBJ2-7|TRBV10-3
TGTGCCATCAGTGCCGGTTCCTACGAGCAGTACTTC
CAISAGSYEQYF
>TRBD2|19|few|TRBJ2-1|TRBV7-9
TGTGCCAGCAGCTTAGCTGCTAGCGGGAGGCCGGGAGTACACAATGAGCAGTTCTTC
CASSLAASGRPGVHNEQFF
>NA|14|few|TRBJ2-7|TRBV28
TGTGCCACCAAAGGAGGAAGGAGCTCCTACGAGCAGTACTTC
CATKGGRSSYEQYF
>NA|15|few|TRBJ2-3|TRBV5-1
TGCGCCAGCAGCTTTATCTCGGGAGGCACAGATACGCAGTATTTT
CASSFISGGTDTQYF
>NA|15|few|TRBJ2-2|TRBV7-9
TGTGCCAGCAGCTCAACTAGCTTCGACACCGGGGAGCTGTTTTTT
CASSSTSFDTGELFF
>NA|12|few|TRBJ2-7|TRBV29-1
TGCAGCGTTGAAGGGACTGCATACGAGCAGTACTTC
CSVEGTAYEQYF
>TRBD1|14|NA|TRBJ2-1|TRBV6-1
TGTGCCAGCAGTATTCGGACAGGGAACAATGAGCAGTTCTTC
CASSIRTGNNEQFF
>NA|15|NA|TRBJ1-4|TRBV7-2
TGTGCCAGCAGCTTTACTGGGCCGTTTAATGAAAAACTGTTTTTT
CASSFTGPFNEKLFF
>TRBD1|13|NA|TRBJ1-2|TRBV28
TGTGCCAGCGGGTTTCAGGGGGCGCATGGCTACACCTTC
CASGFQGAHGYTF
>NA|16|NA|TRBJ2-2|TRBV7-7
TGTGCTAGCAGCTCCGGTAGGAGGGTGGACACCGGGGAGCTGTTTTTT
CASSSGRRVDTGELFF
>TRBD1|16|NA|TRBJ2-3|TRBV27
TGTGCCAGCAGTTTACTCCAGGGGGCAGGGGAAGATACGCAGTATTTT
CASSLLQGAGEDTQYF
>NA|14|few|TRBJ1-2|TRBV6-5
TGTGCCAGCAGTTACTCGAAATTTAATGCGGGCTACACCTTC
CASSYSKFNAGYTF
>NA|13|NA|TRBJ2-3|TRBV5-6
TGTGCCAGCAGGGCAGGAGGGACAGATACGCAGTATTTT
CASRAGGTDTQYF
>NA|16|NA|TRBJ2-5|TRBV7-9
TGTGCCAGCAGCTACGGCGGAGGGCCGATCAAAGAGACCCAGTACTTC
CASSYGGGPIKETQYF
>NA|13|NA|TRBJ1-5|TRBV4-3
TGCGCCAGCAGCCAAGGTAACAATCAGCCCCAGCATTTT
CASSQGNNQPQHF
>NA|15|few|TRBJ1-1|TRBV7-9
TGTGCCAGCAGCTTGGGAGGTAACCCCGACACTGAAGCTTTCTTT
CASSLGGNPDTEAFF
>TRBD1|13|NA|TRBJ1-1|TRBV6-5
TGTGCCAGCAGTTTCAGGGGGCTCACTGAAGCTTTCTTT
CASSFRGLTEAFF
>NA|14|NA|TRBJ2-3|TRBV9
TGTGCCAGCAGCGTCGAAGCGGCGCGGGATACGCAGTATTTT
CASSVEAARDTQYF
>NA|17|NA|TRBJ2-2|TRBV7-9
TGTGCCAGCAGCCTTACAACAGGGCTACGTAGCACCGGGGAGCTGTTTTTT
CASSLTTGLRSTGELFF
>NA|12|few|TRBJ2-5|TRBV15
TGTGCCACCAGTCTCAGGGGTGAGACCCAGTACTTC
CATSLRGETQYF
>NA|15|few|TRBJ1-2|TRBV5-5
TGTGCCAGCAGCCCGGACACGACAGGACGAGATGGCTACACCTTC
CASSPDTTGRDGYTF
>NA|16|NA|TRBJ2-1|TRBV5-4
TGTGCCAGCAGCCCGACCGGGAGTCGCTCCTACAATGAGCAGTTCTTC
CASSPTGSRSYNEQFF
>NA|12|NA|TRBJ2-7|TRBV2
TGTGCCAGCAGAGCGGACAGCTACGAGCAGTACTTC
CASRADSYEQYF
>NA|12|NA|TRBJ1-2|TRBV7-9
TGTGCCAGCAGCAGCAACGTGAGAGGCTACACCTTC
CASSSNVRGYTF
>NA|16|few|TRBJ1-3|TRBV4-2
TGTGCCAGCAGCCCCAAAGCGTTCGTCTCTGGAAACACCATATATTTT
CASSPKAFVSGNTIYF
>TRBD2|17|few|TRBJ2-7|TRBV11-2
TGTGCCAGCAGTTCTTGGGTAAGACTAGCGGGAGCCTACGAGCAGTACTTC
CASSSWVRLAGAYEQYF
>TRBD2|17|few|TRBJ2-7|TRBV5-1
TGCGCCAGCAGCTTGGGGCTAGCGGGAGAGGATATGGACGAGCAGTACTTC
CASSLGLAGEDMDEQYF
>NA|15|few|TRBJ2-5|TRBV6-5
TGTGCCAGCAGTTACAGCGGAATCCGCCAAGAGACCCAGTACTTC
CASSYSGIRQETQYF
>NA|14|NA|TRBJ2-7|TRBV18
TGTGCCAGCTCACCACACCGGGACAACTACGAGCAGTACTTC
CASSPHRDNYEQYF
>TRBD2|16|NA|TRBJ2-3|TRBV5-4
TGTGCCAGCAGCCCCCGCCTAGCGGGAGGGCCTGATACGCAGTATTTT
CASSPRLAGGPDTQYF
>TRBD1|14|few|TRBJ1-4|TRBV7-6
TGTGCCAGCAGCTTAACAGGGGTGGGTGAAAAACTGTTTTTT
CASSLTGVGEKLFF